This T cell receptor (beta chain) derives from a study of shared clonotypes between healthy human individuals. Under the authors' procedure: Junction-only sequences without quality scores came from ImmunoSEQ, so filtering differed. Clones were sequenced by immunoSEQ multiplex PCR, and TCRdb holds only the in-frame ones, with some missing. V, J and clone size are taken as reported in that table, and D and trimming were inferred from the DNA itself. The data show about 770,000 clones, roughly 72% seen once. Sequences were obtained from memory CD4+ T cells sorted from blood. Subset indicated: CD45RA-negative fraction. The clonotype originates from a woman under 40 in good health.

The CDR3 DNA reads as TGTGCCAGCAGCCGCGGGTTAGCAGGAAGCTCCTACAATGAGCAGTTCTTC. The encoded protein is CASSRGLAGSSYNEQFF. The V gene is TRBV5-4, the J gene TRBJ2-1; D is possibly TRBD2 (5 bases). The V end was cut by 4 bases, the J end by 0 bases, with 17 bases between. Germline CDR1 reads SGHNT; CDR2 reads YYREEE (reference sequence). The CDR3 totals 17 residues.